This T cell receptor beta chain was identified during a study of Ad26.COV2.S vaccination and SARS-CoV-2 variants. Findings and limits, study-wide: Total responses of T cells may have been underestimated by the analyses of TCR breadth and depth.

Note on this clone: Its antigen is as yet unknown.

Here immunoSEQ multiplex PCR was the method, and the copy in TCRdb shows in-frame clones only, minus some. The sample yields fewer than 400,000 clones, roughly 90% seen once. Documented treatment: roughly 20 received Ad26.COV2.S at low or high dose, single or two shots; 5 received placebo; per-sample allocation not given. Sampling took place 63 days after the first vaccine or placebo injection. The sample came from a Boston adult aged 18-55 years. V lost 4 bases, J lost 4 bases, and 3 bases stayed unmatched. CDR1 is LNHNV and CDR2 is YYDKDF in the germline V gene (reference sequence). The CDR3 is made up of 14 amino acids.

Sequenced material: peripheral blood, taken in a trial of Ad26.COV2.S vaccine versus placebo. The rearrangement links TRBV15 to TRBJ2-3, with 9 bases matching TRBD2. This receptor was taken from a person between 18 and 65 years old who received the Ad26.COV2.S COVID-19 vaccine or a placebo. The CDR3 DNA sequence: TGTGCCACCAGCATGGGACTAGCCTCAGATACGCAGTATTTT. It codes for CATSMGLASDTQYF.